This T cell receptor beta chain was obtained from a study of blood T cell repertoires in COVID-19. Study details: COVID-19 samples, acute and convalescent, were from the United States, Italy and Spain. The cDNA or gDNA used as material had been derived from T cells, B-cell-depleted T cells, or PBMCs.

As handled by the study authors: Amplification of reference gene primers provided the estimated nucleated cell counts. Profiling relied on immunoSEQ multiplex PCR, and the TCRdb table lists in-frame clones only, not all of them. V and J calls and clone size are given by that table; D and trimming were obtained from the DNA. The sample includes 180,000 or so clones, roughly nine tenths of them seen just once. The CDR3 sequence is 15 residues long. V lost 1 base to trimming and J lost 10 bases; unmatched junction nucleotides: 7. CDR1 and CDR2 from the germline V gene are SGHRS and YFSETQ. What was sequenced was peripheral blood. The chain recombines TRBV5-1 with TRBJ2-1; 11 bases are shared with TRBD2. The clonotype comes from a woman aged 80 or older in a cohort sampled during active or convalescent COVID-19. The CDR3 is CASSLQLAGGPEQFF. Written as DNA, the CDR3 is TGCGCCAGCAGCTTGCAGCTAGCGGGAGGCCCAGAGCAGTTCTTC.